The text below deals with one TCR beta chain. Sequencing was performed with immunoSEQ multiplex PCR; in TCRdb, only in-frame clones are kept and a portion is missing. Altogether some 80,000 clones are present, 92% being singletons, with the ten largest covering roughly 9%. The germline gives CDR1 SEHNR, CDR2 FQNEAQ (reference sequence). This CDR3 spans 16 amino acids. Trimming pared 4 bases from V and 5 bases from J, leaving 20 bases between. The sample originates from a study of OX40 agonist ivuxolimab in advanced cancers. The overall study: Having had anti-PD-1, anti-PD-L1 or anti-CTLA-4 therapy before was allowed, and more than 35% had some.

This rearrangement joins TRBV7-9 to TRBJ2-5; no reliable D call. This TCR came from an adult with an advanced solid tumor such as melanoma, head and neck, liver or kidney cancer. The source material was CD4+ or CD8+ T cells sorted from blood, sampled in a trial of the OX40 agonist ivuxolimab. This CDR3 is CASSSFWTDTRETQYF. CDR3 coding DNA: TGTGCCAGCAGCTCATTCTGGACCGATACGCGCGAGACCCAGTACTTC.